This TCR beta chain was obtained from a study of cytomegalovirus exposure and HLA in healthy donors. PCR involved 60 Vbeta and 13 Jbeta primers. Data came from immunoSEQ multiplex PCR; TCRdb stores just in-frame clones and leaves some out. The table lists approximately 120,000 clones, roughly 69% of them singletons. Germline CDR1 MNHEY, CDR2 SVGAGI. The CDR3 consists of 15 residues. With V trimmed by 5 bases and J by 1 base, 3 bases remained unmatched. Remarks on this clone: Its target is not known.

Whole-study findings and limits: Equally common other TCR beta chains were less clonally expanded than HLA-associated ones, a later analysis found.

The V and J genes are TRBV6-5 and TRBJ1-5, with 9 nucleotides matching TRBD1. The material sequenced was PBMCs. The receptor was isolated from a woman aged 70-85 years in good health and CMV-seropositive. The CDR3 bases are TGTGCCAGCAGTCCGGACAGGGGCAGCAATCAGCCCCAGCATTTT. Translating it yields CASSPDRGSNQPQHF.